This T cell receptor beta chain was captured by sequencing in a study of cytomegalovirus exposure and HLA in healthy donors (dated by TCRdb to between 2016 and 2019). A note on the overall study: According to a later analysis, one platform produced both the roughly 120 validation repertoires and the approximately 670 repertoires of the first cohort. The study aimed to test whether cataloging public T cell receptors could reveal signatures of past pathogen exposure. Along with the roughly 670-subject first cohort, a separate validation cohort of over a hundred different subjects was used. The study combined high-throughput TCR immunosequencing, statistical association of individual TCRs with disease status, and machine learning to predict cytomegalovirus infection status. The paper's findings and limits, for the study overall: All 120 or so repertoires were used to score co-occurrence in the validation cohort in a later analysis, because that analysis had no HLA typing for the cohort. While some public TCRs were present in many individuals, most TCR sequences turned up only very rarely across donors. According to the authors, the approach could potentially be generalized to other disease states and immunological phenotypes. In vitro tests confirmed that a few of the cytomegalovirus-associated TCR beta chains recognize cytomegalovirus antigens. Subsequent analysis determined that TCRs grouped into clusters in the first cohort also showed a tendency toward co-occurrence across the 90 to 150 validation repertoires, and approximately 94% of cluster scores exceeded 0. The study listed 150 to 200 TCR beta chains as associated with cytomegalovirus. Cytomegalovirus status was reported to be diagnosed by the classifier with high specificity and sensitivity in both the original and validation cohorts.

The donors were included in the validation cohort of over a hundred subjects, a group kept apart from the approximately 700-subject first cohort. The sample holds a few counts of this clone. It lacks a known antigen. No qualities accompany the bases; no much larger clone lies one base away. The library was obtained by the immunoSEQ multiplex PCR assay. On the study's bioinformatics: A statistical classification framework was built for diagnosing cytomegalovirus status from the catalog of TCR beta chain sequences. As stored in TCRdb, this immuneACCESS dataset retains in-frame rearrangements with V and J assigned. A fraction of the clones does not appear; measured against another copy, unresolved V genes explain less than half of the discrepancy, and the remainder lacks a known reason. V and J calls and clone size follow that table, whereas D and trimming were derived from the DNA. The sample includes about 170,000 clones, with roughly 86% observed a single time. 2% to 3% of the sample is taken by the ten largest.

In the germline V gene (reference sequence), CDR1 corresponds to MNHEY and CDR2 to SMNVEV. V is trimmed back by 6 bases and J by 1 base, and the junction contains 5 bases that no gene match accounts for. Taken from cysteine to phenylalanine, the CDR3 has 14 residues. This entry keeps only the CDR3 DNA: 42 bases, framed from base 1. The chain joins TRBV27 to TRBJ2-7, with 8 middle bases fitting TRBD1. Sequences were obtained from PBMCs. The TCR sequence derives from a man aged 18 to 30 in good health and CMV-seropositive. The CDR3 reads as follows: CASRPGQESYEQYF. The DNA is TGTGCCAGCAGACCGGGACAGGAGTCCTACGAGCAGTACTTC.